The T cell receptor beta chain described here comes from a study of graft-versus-host responses after intestinal transplantation. Study results and limitations: Allograft clonal ratios (graft-versus-host to host-versus-graft) were high in patients who had graft-donor T cell macrochimerism.

Repertoires were generated with immunoSEQ multiplex PCR, while TCRdb's copy carries only in-frame clones and drops some. The data hold approximately 110,000 clones, with 93% observed a single time. On this clone itself: Its antigen is not known.

CDR3 length: 17 residues. The ends lost 3 bases at V and 2 bases at J; junction bases unmatched: 10. CDR1 and CDR2 (germline): MNHNS, SASEGT. The clonotype comes from a human donor who was the organ donor for an intestinal transplant. The V call is TRBV6-1, the J call TRBJ2-7, with 10 bases identical to TRBD2. This material consisted of unstimulated CD8+ T cells sorted from spleen or lymph node cells, taken before transplant. In DNA, the CDR3 is TGTGCCAGCAGTGAGTTCTACGGACTAGCGGTTACCTACGAGCAGTACTTC. It encodes CASSEFYGLAVTYEQYF.